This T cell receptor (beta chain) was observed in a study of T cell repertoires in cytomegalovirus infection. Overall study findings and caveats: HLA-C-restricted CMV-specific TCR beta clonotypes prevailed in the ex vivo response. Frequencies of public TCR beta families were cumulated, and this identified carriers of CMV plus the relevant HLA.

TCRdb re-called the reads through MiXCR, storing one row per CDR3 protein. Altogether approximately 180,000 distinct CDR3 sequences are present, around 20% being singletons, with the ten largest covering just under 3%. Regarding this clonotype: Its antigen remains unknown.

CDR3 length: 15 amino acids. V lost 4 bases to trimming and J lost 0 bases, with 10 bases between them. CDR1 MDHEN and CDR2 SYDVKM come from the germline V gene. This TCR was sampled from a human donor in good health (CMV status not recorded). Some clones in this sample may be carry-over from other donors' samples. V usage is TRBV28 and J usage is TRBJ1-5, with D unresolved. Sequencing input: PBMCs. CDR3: CASSSPTFSNQPQHF. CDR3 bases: TGTGCCAGCAGTTCTCCGACTTTTAGCAATCAGCCCCAGCATTTT.